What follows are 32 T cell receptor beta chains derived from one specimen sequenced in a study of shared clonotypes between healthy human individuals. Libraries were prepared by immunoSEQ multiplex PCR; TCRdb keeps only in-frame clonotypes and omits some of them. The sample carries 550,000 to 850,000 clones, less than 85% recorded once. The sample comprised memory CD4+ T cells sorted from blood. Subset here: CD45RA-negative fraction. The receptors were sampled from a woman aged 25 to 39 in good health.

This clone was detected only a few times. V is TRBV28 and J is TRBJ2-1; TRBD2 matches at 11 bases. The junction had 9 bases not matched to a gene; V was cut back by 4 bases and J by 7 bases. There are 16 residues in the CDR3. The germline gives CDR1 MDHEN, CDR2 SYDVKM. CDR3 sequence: CASSSSGRPPKNEQFF. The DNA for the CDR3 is TGTGCCAGCAGTTCTAGCGGGAGGCCACCCAAAAATGAGCAGTTCTTC.

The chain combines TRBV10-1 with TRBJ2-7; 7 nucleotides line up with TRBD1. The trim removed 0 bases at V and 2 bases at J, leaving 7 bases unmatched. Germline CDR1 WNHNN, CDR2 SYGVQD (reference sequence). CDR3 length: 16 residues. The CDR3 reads CASSESNRDRTYEQYF. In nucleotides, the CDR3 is TGCGCCAGCAGTGAGTCTAACCGGGACAGAACCTACGAGCAGTACTTC.

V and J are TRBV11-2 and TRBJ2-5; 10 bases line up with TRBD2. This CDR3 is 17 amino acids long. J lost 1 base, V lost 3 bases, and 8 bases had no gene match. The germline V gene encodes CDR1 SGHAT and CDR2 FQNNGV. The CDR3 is CASSFLAGDPIQETQYF. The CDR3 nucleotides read TGTGCCAGCAGCTTCCTAGCGGGAGACCCAATCCAAGAGACCCAGTACTTC.

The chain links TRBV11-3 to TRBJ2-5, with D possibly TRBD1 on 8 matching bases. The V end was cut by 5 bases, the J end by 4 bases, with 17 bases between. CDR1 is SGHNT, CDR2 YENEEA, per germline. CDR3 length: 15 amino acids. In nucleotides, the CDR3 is TGTGCCAGCAGCATCGGACAGGGCGGGGGAGAGACCCAGTACTTC. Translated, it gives CASSIGQGGGETQYF.

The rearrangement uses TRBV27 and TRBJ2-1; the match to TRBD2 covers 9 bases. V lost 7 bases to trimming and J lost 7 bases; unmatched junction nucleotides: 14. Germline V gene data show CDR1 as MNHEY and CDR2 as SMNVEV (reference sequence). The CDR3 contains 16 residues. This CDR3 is CASKASGLAGRNEQFF. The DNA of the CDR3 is TGTGCCAGCAAGGCCTCGGGACTAGCTGGACGGAATGAGCAGTTCTTC.

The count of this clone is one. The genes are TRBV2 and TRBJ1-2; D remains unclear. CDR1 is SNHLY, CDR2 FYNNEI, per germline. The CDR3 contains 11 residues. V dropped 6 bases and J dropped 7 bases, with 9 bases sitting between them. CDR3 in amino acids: CASRYSSGYTF. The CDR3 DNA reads TGTGCCAGCAGATACAGCTCTGGCTACACCTTC.

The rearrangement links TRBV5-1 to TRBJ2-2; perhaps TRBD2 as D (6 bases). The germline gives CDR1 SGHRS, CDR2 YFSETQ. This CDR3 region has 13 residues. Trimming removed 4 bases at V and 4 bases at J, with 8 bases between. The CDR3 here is CASSQGGTGELFF. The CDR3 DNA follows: TGCGCCAGCAGCCAGGGAGGCACCGGGGAGCTGTTTTTT.

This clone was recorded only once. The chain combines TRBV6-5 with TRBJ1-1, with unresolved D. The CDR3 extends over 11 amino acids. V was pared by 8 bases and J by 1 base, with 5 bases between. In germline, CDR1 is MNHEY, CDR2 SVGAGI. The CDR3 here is CASEGNTEAFF. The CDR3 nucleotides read TGTGCCAGCGAAGGGAACACTGAAGCTTTCTTT.

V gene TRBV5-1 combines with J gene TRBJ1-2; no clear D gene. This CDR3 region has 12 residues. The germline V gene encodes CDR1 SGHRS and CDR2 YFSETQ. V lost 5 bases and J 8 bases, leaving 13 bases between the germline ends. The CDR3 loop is CASSRALGGYTF. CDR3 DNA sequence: TGCGCCAGCAGTAGGGCCCTCGGGGGCTACACCTTC.

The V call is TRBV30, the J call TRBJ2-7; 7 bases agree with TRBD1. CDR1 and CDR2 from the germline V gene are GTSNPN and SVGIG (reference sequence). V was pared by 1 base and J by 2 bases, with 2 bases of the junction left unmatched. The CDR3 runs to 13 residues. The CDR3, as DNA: TGTGCCTGGAGTGGAGGGACAGCCTACGAGCAGTACTTC. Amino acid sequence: CAWSGGTAYEQYF.

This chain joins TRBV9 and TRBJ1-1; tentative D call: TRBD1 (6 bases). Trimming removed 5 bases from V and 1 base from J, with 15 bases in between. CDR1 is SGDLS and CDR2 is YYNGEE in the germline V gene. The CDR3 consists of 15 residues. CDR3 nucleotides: TGTGCCAGCAGGAGCCCGGGGGGGCAGAACACTGAAGCTTTCTTT. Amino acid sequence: CASRSPGGQNTEAFF.

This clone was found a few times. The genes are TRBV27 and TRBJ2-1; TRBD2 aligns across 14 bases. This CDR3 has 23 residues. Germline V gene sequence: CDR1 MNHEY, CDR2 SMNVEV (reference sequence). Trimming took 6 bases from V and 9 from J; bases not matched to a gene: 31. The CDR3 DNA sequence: TGTGCCAGCAGATATACCGGGACTAGCGGGAGTTGGGGTACCGGAGGGAGATTACGTGAGCAGTTCTTC. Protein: CASRYTGTSGSWGTGGRLREQFF.

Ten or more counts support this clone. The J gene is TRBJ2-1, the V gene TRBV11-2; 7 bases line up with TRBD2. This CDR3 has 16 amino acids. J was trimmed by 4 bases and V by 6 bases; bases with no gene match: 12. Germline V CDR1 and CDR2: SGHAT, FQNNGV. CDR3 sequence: CASSPGPGGGYNEQFF. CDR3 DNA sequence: TGTGCCAGCAGTCCGGGACCGGGCGGGGGATACAATGAGCAGTTCTTC. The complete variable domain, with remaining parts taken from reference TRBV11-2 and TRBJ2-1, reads EAGVAQSPRYKIIEKRQSVAFWCNPISGHATLYWYQQILGQGPKLLIQFQNNGVVDDSQLPKDRFSAERLKGVDSTLKIQPAKLEDSAVYLCASSPGPGGGYNEQFFGPGTRLTVL.

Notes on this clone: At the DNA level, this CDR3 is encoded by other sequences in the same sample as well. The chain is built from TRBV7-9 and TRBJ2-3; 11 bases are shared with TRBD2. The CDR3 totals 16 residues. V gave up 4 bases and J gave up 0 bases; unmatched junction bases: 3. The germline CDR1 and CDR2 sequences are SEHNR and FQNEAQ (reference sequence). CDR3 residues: CASSSGTSGSTDTQYF. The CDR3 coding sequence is TGTGCCAGCAGCTCCGGGACTAGCGGCAGCACAGATACGCAGTATTTT.

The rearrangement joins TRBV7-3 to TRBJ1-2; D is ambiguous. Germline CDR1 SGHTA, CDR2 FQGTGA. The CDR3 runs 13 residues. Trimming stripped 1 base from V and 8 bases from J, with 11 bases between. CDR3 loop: CASSLNFGVGYTF. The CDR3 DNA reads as TGTGCCAGCAGCTTAAATTTTGGGGTCGGCTACACCTTC.

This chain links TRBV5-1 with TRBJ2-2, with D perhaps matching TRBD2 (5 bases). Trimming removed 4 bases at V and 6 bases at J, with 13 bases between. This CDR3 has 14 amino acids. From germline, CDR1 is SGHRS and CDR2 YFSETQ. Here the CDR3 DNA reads TGCGCCAGCAGCACGAGGGTCGGGGCCGGGGAGCTGTTTTTT. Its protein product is CASSTRVGAGELFF.

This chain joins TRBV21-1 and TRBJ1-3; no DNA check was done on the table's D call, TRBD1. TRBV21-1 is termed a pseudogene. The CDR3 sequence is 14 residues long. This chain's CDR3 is CASSNRDRGNTIYF. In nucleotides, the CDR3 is TGTGCCAGCAGCAACCGGGACAGAGGAAACACCATATATTTT.

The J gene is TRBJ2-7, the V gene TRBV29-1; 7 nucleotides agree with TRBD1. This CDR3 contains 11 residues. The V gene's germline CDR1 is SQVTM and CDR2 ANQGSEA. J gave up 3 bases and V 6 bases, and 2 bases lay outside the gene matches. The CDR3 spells CSVGTVYEQYF. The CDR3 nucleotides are TGCAGCGTCGGGACAGTCTACGAGCAGTACTTC.

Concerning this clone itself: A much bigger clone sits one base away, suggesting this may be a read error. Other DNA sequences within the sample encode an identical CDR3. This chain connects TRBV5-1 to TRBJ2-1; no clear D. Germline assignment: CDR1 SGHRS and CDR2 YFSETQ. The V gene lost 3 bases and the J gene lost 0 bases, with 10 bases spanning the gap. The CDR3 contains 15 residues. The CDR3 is CASSSDSSSYNEQFF. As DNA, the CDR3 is TGCGCCAGCAGCTCGGATAGTAGCTCCTACAATGAGCAGTTCTTC.

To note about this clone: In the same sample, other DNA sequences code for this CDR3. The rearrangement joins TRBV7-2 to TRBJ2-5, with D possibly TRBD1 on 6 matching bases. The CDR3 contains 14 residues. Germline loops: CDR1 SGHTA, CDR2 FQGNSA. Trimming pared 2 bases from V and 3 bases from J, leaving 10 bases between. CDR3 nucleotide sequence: TGTGCCAGCAGCTTAAATTCAGGGGAAGAGACCCAGTACTTC. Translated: CASSLNSGEETQYF.

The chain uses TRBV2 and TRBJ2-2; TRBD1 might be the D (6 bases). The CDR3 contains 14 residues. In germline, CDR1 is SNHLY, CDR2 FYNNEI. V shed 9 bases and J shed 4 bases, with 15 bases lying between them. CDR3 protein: CASRDRPLTGELFF. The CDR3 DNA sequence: TGTGCCAGTAGAGACAGGCCACTCACCGGGGAGCTGTTTTTT.

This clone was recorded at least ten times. CDR3 nucleotides: TGTGCCAGTACCCAAGCGGAGGGGCGGTACGAGCAGTACTTC. Its protein is CASTQAEGRYEQYF. The rearrangement links TRBV19 to TRBJ2-7; maybe TRBD2 (6 bases). The CDR3 is 14 amino acids. The germline V gene encodes CDR1 LNHDA and CDR2 SQIVND (reference sequence). V was clipped by 7 bases and J by 4 bases, with 17 bases between them.

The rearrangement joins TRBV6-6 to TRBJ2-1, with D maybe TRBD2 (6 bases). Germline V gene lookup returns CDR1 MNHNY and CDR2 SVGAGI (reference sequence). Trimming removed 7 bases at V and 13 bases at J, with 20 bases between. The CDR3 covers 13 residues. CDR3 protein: CASKSPREAGQFF. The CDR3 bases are TGTGCCAGCAAATCTCCCAGGGAGGCTGGTCAGTTCTTC.

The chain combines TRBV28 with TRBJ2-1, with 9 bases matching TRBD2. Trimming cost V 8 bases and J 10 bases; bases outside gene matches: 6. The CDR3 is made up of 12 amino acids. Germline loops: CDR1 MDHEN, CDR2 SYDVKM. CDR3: CASAGGIGEQFF. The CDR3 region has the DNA TGTGCCAGCGCGGGAGGGATCGGGGAGCAGTTCTTC. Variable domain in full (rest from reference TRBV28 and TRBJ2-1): DVKVTQSSRYLVKRTGEKVFLECVQDMDHENMFWYRQDPGLGLRLIYFSYDVKMKEKGDIPEGYSVSREKKERFSLILESASTNQTSMYLCASAGGIGEQFFGPGTRLTVL.

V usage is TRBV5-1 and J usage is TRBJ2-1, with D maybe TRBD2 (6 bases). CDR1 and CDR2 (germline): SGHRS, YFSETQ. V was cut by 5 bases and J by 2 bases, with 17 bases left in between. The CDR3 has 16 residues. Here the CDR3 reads CASRLGGWPTYNEQFF. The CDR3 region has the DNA TGCGCCAGCAGACTTGGGGGGTGGCCAACCTACAATGAGCAGTTCTTC.

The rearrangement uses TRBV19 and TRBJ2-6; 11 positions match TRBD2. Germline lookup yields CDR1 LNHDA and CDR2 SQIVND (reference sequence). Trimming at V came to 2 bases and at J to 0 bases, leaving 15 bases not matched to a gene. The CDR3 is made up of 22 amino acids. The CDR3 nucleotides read TGTGCCAGTAGTATACAGGGGATGGCTAGCGGGAGGCCTTTCTCTGGGGCCAACGTCCTGACTTTC. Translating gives CASSIQGMASGRPFSGANVLTF.

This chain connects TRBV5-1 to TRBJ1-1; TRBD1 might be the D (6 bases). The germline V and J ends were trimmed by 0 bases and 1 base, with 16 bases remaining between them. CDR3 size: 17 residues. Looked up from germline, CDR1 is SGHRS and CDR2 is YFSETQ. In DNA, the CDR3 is TGCGCCAGCAGCTTGGCCGGTCGAGTAGGGGGGAACACTGAAGCTTTCTTT. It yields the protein CASSLAGRVGGNTEAFF.

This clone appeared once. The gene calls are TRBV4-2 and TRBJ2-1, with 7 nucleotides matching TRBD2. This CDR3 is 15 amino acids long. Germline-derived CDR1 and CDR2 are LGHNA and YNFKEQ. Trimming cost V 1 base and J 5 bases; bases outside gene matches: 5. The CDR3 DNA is TGTGCCAGCAGCCAAGGACTAGCTTCCAACAATGAGCAGTTCTTC. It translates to CASSQGLASNNEQFF.

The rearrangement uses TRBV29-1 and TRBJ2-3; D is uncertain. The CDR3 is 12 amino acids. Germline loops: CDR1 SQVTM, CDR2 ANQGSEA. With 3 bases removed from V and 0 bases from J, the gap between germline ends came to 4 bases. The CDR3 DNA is TGCAGCGTTGAGGCTAGCACAGATACGCAGTATTTT. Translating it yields CSVEASTDTQYF.

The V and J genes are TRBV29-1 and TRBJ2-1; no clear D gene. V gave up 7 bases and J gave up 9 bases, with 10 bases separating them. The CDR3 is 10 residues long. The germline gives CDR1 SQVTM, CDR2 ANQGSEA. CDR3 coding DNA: TGCAGCGCCCAAAGGAGTGAGCAGTTCTTC. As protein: CSAQRSEQFF.

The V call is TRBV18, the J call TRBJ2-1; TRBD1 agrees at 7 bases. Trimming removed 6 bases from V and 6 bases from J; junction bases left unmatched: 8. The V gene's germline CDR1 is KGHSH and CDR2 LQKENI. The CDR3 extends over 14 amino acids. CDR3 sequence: CASSSRDSLNEQFF. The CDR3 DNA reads TGTGCCAGCTCCTCCCGGGACAGTCTCAATGAGCAGTTCTTC.

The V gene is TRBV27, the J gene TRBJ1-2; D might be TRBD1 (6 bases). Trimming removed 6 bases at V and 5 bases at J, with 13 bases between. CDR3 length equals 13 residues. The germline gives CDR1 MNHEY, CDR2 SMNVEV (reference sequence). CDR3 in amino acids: CASSLGGAYGYTF. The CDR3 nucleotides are TGTGCCAGCAGCCTGGGGGGCGCTTATGGCTACACCTTC.